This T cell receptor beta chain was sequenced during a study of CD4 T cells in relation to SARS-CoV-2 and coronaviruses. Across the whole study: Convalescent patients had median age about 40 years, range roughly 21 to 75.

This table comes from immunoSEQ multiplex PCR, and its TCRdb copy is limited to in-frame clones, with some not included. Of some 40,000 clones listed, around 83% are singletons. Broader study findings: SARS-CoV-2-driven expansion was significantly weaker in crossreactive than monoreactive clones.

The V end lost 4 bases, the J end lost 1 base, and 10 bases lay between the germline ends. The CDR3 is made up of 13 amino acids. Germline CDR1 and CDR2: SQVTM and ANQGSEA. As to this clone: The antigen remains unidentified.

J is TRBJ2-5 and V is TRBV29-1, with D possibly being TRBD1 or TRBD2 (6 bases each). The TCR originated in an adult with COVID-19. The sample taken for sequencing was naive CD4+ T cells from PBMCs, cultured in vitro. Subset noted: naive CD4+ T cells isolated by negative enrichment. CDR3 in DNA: TGCAGCGTTGCCGGGGGCAGCCAAGAGACCCAGTACTTC. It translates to CSVAGGSQETQYF.